The 5 T cell receptor beta chains below were found in one sample sequenced in a study of identical twins. One entry per CDR3 protein results from TCRdb running MiXCR on the 5' RACE reads. Counted here are roughly 280,000 distinct CDR3 sequences, 7.5% to 9.5% occurring once; the ten biggest clones make up under 7.5%. The sample also formed part of further work on yellow fever vaccine responses in identical twins.

Sequenced sample: CD8+ T cells sorted from blood. These receptors were collected from a woman younger than 35 in good health.

V and J are TRBV5-1 and TRBJ2-7; 7 nucleotides match TRBD1. Germline V gives CDR1 SGHRS, CDR2 YFSETQ. V was clipped by 0 bases and J by 3 bases; unmatched bases: 6. The CDR3 runs 15 residues. This chain's CDR3 is CASSLAGQLIYEQYF. CDR3 DNA sequence: TGCGCCAGCAGCTTGGCGGGACAGTTGATCTACGAGCAGTACTTC.

The chain carries TRBV7-9 and TRBJ1-2, with a tentative D call TRBD1 (5 bases). Germline CDR1 reads SEHNR; CDR2 reads FQNEAQ (reference sequence). The germline V and J ends were trimmed by 4 bases and 4 bases, with 10 bases remaining between them. This CDR3 spans 13 amino acids. The CDR3 region has the DNA TGTGCCAGCAGCTGGGAGGACACCTATGGCTACACCTTC. Protein product: CASSWEDTYGYTF.

The chain combines TRBV6-1 with TRBJ2-3; 9 nucleotides line up with TRBD2. The CDR3 runs to 15 residues. The germline gives CDR1 MNHNS, CDR2 SASEGT. V shed 5 bases and J 0 bases; nucleotides not matched to a gene: 3. Here the CDR3 reads CASSRGGASTDTQYF. In DNA form, the CDR3 reads TGTGCCAGCAGTCGCGGGGGGGCTAGCACAGATACGCAGTATTTT.

This clonotype has more than one count but fewer than ten. The J gene is TRBJ2-1, the V gene TRBV19; 13 bases agree with TRBD2. The CDR3 length is 15 residues. V lost 6 bases, J lost 8 bases, and 7 bases stayed unmatched. Germline CDR1 LNHDA, CDR2 SQIVND (reference sequence). CDR3 DNA sequence: TGTGCCAGTAGAGCTGGACTAGCGGGGGAGGATGAGCAGTTCTTC. It specifies CASRAGLAGEDEQFF.

This clonotype showed up just a few times. The chain is built from TRBV19 and TRBJ1-1, with a weak D call TRBD1 (5 bases). This CDR3 comprises 13 residues. V was cut by 3 bases and J by 4 bases, with 9 bases left in between. Germline values: CDR1 LNHDA, CDR2 SQIVND (reference sequence). Here the CDR3 reads CASSIWGATEAFF. For the CDR3, the DNA is TGTGCCAGTAGTATCTGGGGCGCCACTGAAGCTTTCTTT.